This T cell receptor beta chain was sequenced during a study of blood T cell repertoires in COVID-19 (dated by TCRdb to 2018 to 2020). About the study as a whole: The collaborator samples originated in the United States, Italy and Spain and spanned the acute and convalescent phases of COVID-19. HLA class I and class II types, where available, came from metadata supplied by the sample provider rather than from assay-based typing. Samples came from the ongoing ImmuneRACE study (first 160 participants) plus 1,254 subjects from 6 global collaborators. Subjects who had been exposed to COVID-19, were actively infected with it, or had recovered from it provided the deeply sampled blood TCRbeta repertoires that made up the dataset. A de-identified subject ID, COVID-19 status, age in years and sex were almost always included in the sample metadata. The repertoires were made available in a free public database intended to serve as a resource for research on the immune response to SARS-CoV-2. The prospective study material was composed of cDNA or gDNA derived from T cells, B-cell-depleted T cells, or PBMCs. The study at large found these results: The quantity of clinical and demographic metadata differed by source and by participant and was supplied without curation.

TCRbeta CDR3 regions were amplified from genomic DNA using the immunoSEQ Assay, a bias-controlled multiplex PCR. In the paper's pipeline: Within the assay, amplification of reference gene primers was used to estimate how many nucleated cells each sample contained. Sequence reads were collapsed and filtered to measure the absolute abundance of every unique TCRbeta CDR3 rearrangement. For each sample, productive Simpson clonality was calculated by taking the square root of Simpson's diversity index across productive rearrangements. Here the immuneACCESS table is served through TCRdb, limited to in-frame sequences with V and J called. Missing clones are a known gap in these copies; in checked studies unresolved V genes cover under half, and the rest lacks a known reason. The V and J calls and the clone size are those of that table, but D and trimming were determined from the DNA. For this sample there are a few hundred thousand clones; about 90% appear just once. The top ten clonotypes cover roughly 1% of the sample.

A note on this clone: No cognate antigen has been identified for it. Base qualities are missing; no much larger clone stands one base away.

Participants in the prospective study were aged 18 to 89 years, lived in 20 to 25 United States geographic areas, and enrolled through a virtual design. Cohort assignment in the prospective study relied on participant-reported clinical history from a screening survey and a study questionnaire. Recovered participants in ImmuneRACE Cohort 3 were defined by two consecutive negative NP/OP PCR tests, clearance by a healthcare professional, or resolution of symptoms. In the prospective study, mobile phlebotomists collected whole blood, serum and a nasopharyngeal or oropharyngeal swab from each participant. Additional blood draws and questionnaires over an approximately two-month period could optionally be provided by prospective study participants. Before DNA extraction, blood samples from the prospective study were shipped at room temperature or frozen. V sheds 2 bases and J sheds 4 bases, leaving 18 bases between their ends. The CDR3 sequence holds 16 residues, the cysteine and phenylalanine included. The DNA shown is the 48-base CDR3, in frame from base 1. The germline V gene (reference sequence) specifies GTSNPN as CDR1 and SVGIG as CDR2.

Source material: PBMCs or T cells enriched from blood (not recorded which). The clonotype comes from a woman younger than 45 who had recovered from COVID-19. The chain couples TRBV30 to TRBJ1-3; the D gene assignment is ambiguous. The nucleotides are TGTGCCTGGAGTTCTATCACTAGCTCTCTGGGAAACACCATATATTTT. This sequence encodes CAWSSITSSLGNTIYF.